This is a list of T cell receptor beta chains from one sample in a study of blood T cell repertoires in COVID-19. The method was immunoSEQ multiplex PCR; TCRdb's version includes in-frame clones alone and lacks a portion of them. The profile covers more than 200,000 clones, with over 80% appearing a single time and 2.7% taken by the ten largest. Sequencing was done on a sample of peripheral blood. The receptors derive from a man under 40 with COVID-19, enrolled during active disease. Each CDR3 is given with its conserved first and last residue. Each record gives: CDR3 length, V gene, clone size, D gene, J gene, CDR3 protein, CDR3 DNA. D genes are given only for firm matches. Rows give clone size only sometimes, using once, few, many, or a class for an expanded clone.

len: 13
v_gene: TRBV13
abundance: -
d_gene: -
j_gene: TRBJ2-1
CDR3aa: CASSLGGANEQFF
CDR3nt: TGTGCCAGCAGCTTAGGGGGGGCAAATGAGCAGTTCTTC

len: 15
v_gene: TRBV19
abundance: few
d_gene: -
j_gene: TRBJ1-4
CDR3aa: CASTPRTAIGEKLFF
CDR3nt: TGTGCCAGTACCCCTAGGACAGCGATAGGTGAAAAACTGTTTTTT

len: 15
v_gene: TRBV5-4
abundance: -
d_gene: -
j_gene: TRBJ2-1
CDR3aa: CASSLIVPDFNEQFF
CDR3nt: TGTGCCAGCAGCTTGATTGTGCCAGACTTCAATGAGCAGTTCTTC

len: 13
v_gene: TRBV5-4
abundance: once
d_gene: -
j_gene: TRBJ1-2
CDR3aa: CASSLLGGYGYTF
CDR3nt: TGTGCCAGCAGCTTGTTAGGGGGCTATGGCTACACCTTC

len: 11
v_gene: TRBV18
abundance: -
d_gene: -
j_gene: TRBJ2-3
CDR3aa: CASSRGDTQYF
CDR3nt: TGTGCCAGCTCTCGGGGAGATACGCAGTATTTT

len: 14
v_gene: TRBV18
abundance: -
d_gene: -
j_gene: TRBJ1-5
CDR3aa: CASSPGQSYQPQHF
CDR3nt: TGTGCCAGCTCACCGGGACAATCGTATCAGCCCCAGCATTTT

len: 16
v_gene: TRBV5-1
abundance: -
d_gene: TRBD2
j_gene: TRBJ2-1
CDR3aa: CASSLAVAGAYNEQFF
CDR3nt: TGCGCCAGCAGCTTGGCGGTAGCGGGAGCTTACAATGAGCAGTTCTTC

len: 17
v_gene: TRBV5-1
abundance: -
d_gene: -
j_gene: TRBJ2-1
CDR3aa: CASSSHRAAGSYNEQFF
CDR3nt: TGCGCCAGCAGCTCCCACAGGGCGGCGGGCTCCTACAATGAGCAGTTCTTC

len: 17
v_gene: TRBV28
abundance: once
d_gene: TRBD2
j_gene: TRBJ2-7
CDR3aa: CASSSPLSGSGTYEQYF
CDR3nt: TGTGCCAGCAGTTCCCCCCTGAGCGGGAGCGGAACCTACGAGCAGTACTTC

len: 14
v_gene: TRBV7-7
abundance: -
d_gene: -
j_gene: TRBJ2-1
CDR3aa: CASSFGQGGNEQFF
CDR3nt: TGTGCCAGCAGCTTCGGACAGGGAGGGAATGAGCAGTTCTTC

len: 17
v_gene: TRBV7-2
abundance: -
d_gene: -
j_gene: TRBJ2-5
CDR3aa: CASSLGTGMRVQETQYF
CDR3nt: TGTGCCAGCAGCTTAGGTACAGGGATGCGTGTACAAGAGACCCAGTACTTC

len: 15
v_gene: TRBV24-1
abundance: few
d_gene: -
j_gene: TRBJ1-5
CDR3aa: CATSDSTESNQPQHF
CDR3nt: TGTGCCACCAGTGATTCTACGGAGAGCAATCAGCCCCAGCATTTT

len: 15
v_gene: TRBV5-5
abundance: -
d_gene: -
j_gene: TRBJ2-2
CDR3aa: CASSLRPATTGELFF
CDR3nt: TGTGCCAGCAGCTTAAGACCAGCGACGACCGGGGAGCTGTTTTTT

len: 14
v_gene: TRBV7-3
abundance: -
d_gene: TRBD1
j_gene: TRBJ1-2
CDR3aa: CASSPGQERYGYTF
CDR3nt: TGTGCCAGCAGCCCGGGACAGGAACGTTATGGCTACACCTTC

len: 16
v_gene: TRBV19
abundance: -
d_gene: -
j_gene: TRBJ2-3
CDR3aa: CASSTNMGHLGDTQYF
CDR3nt: TGTGCCAGTAGTACTAATATGGGCCACTTGGGCGATACGCAGTATTTT

len: 14
v_gene: TRBV10-3
abundance: -
d_gene: TRBD1
j_gene: TRBJ2-7
CDR3aa: CAILRDRGSYEQYF
CDR3nt: TGTGCCATTCTCCGGGACAGGGGGTCCTACGAGCAGTACTTC

len: 13
v_gene: TRBV5-6
abundance: -
d_gene: TRBD1
j_gene: TRBJ1-4
CDR3aa: CASTFGSQGELFF
CDR3nt: TGTGCCAGCACCTTCGGCAGCCAGGGGGAACTGTTTTTT

len: 15
v_gene: TRBV7-9
abundance: -
d_gene: -
j_gene: TRBJ2-3
CDR3aa: CASSLLGGGTDTQYF
CDR3nt: TGTGCCAGCAGCTTACTAGGGGGTGGCACAGATACGCAGTATTTT

len: 15
v_gene: TRBV18
abundance: -
d_gene: TRBD1
j_gene: TRBJ2-5
CDR3aa: CASSPRQGTGETQYF
CDR3nt: TGTGCCAGCTCACCGCGACAGGGAACGGGGGAGACCCAGTACTTC

len: 13
v_gene: TRBV30
abundance: -
d_gene: -
j_gene: TRBJ1-1
CDR3aa: CAWNLGRGNEAFF
CDR3nt: TGTGCCTGGAACCTCGGAAGGGGCAATGAAGCTTTCTTT

len: 15
v_gene: TRBV2
abundance: -
d_gene: TRBD2
j_gene: TRBJ2-3
CDR3aa: CASSREASGTDTQYF
CDR3nt: TGTGCCAGCTCCCGGGAGGCTAGCGGCACAGATACGCAGTATTTT

len: 15
v_gene: TRBV28
abundance: -
d_gene: -
j_gene: TRBJ1-2
CDR3aa: CASSSHGWSGEGYTF
CDR3nt: TGTGCCAGCAGTTCCCATGGGTGGAGTGGAGAGGGCTACACCTTC

len: 13
v_gene: TRBV18
abundance: -
d_gene: -
j_gene: TRBJ1-3
CDR3aa: CASSPAGGNTIYF
CDR3nt: TGTGCCAGCTCACCAGCGGGGGGAAACACCATATATTTT

len: 16
v_gene: TRBV7-3
abundance: once
d_gene: TRBD2
j_gene: TRBJ2-1
CDR3aa: CASSFSGRARGNEQFF
CDR3nt: TGTGCCAGCAGCTTTAGCGGGAGGGCCCGAGGAAATGAGCAGTTCTTC

len: 13
v_gene: TRBV7-2
abundance: -
d_gene: -
j_gene: TRBJ1-2
CDR3aa: CASSFDSNYGYTF
CDR3nt: TGTGCCAGCAGCTTCGACAGCAACTATGGCTACACCTTC

len: 16
v_gene: TRBV7-9
abundance: -
d_gene: -
j_gene: TRBJ1-2
CDR3aa: CASSSETVFPNYGYTF
CDR3nt: TGTGCCAGCAGCTCAGAGACAGTTTTTCCTAACTATGGCTACACCTTC

len: 18
v_gene: TRBV27
abundance: -
d_gene: TRBD1
j_gene: TRBJ1-2
CDR3aa: CASSLGRNPGGQGNGYTF
CDR3nt: TGTGCCAGCAGTTTAGGCCGCAACCCCGGTGGACAGGGTAATGGCTACACCTTC

len: 16
v_gene: TRBV28
abundance: -
d_gene: -
j_gene: TRBJ1-1
CDR3aa: CASNRAGASPNTEAFF
CDR3nt: TGTGCCAGCAACCGGGCGGGGGCATCACCGAACACTGAAGCTTTCTTT

len: 15
v_gene: TRBV10-3
abundance: -
d_gene: TRBD1
j_gene: TRBJ1-2
CDR3aa: CAISESYARGHGYTF
CDR3nt: TGTGCCATCAGTGAGTCTTATGCCAGGGGGCATGGCTACACCTTC

len: 14
v_gene: TRBV19
abundance: -
d_gene: -
j_gene: TRBJ1-5
CDR3aa: CASSVRQSNQPQHF
CDR3nt: TGTGCCAGTAGTGTCCGACAGAGCAATCAGCCCCAGCATTTT

len: 16
v_gene: TRBV4-2
abundance: -
d_gene: TRBD1
j_gene: TRBJ2-7
CDR3aa: CASSQETGGDSYEQYF
CDR3nt: TGTGCCAGCAGCCAAGAAACAGGGGGCGATTCCTACGAACAGTACTTC

len: 12
v_gene: TRBV6-2/TRBV6-3
abundance: -
d_gene: -
j_gene: TRBJ2-7
CDR3aa: CASSSSAYEQYF
CDR3nt: TGTGCCAGCAGTTCGTCTGCCTACGAGCAGTACTTC

len: 15
v_gene: TRBV5-8
abundance: -
d_gene: -
j_gene: TRBJ2-7
CDR3aa: CASSSWRGRVYEQYF
CDR3nt: TGTGCCAGCAGCTCCTGGAGAGGCAGAGTCTACGAGCAGTACTTC

len: 15
v_gene: TRBV5-8
abundance: -
d_gene: -
j_gene: TRBJ2-7
CDR3aa: CASSLQGISSYEQYF
CDR3nt: TGTGCCAGCAGCTTACAGGGTATTAGCTCCTACGAGCAGTACTTC

len: 18
v_gene: TRBV28
abundance: -
d_gene: TRBD1
j_gene: TRBJ2-7
CDR3aa: CASSLFGSGTANSYEQYF
CDR3nt: TGTGCCAGCAGTTTATTCGGGTCCGGGACAGCGAACTCCTACGAGCAGTACTTC

len: 13
v_gene: TRBV6-5
abundance: once
d_gene: -
j_gene: TRBJ1-1
CDR3aa: CASLARGNTEAFF
CDR3nt: TGTGCCAGTCTTGCCCGGGGGAACACTGAAGCTTTCTTT

len: 13
v_gene: TRBV11-1
abundance: -
d_gene: TRBD1
j_gene: TRBJ1-6
CDR3aa: CASRGTAYSPLHF
CDR3nt: TGTGCCAGCAGGGGGACAGCCTATTCACCCCTCCACTTT

len: 14
v_gene: TRBV6-5
abundance: -
d_gene: TRBD1
j_gene: TRBJ1-5
CDR3aa: CASKMDRSNQPQHF
CDR3nt: TGTGCCAGCAAGATGGACAGGAGCAATCAGCCCCAGCATTTT

len: 15
v_gene: TRBV30
abundance: -
d_gene: -
j_gene: TRBJ1-6
CDR3aa: CAWSDEGIWNSPLHF
CDR3nt: TGTGCCTGGAGTGACGAGGGTATTTGGAATTCACCCCTCCACTTT

len: 18
v_gene: TRBV10-3
abundance: -
d_gene: TRBD1
j_gene: TRBJ1-2
CDR3aa: CASSAGQGAGIGNYGYTF
CDR3nt: TGTGCCAGTTCCGCGGGACAGGGGGCTGGTATAGGTAACTATGGCTACACCTTC

len: 13
v_gene: TRBV7-9
abundance: -
d_gene: -
j_gene: TRBJ2-7
CDR3aa: CASSLESGMEEYF
CDR3nt: TGTGCCAGCAGCTTAGAATCCGGGATGGAGGAGTACTTC

len: 14
v_gene: TRBV30
abundance: -
d_gene: -
j_gene: TRBJ2-1
CDR3aa: CAWTLLEGYNEQFF
CDR3nt: TGTGCCTGGACCCTACTAGAGGGATACAATGAGCAGTTCTTC

len: 17
v_gene: TRBV7-6
abundance: -
d_gene: TRBD2
j_gene: TRBJ2-7
CDR3aa: CASSFSGAGGRAEEQYF
CDR3nt: TGTGCCAGCAGCTTTTCAGGGGCTGGCGGGAGGGCCGAGGAGCAGTACTTC

len: 12
v_gene: TRBV3-1/TRBV3-2
abundance: -
d_gene: -
j_gene: TRBJ1-1
CDR3aa: CASSPDRYEAFF
CDR3nt: TGTGCCAGCAGCCCCGACAGGTATGAAGCTTTCTTT

len: 11
v_gene: TRBV19
abundance: -
d_gene: -
j_gene: TRBJ2-5
CDR3aa: CASSLKETQYF
CDR3nt: TGTGCCAGTAGCCTTAAAGAGACCCAGTACTTC

len: 16
v_gene: TRBV27
abundance: -
d_gene: TRBD1
j_gene: TRBJ2-1
CDR3aa: CASTPGRDRAYNEQFF
CDR3nt: TGTGCCAGCACCCCCGGCCGGGACAGGGCCTACAATGAGCAGTTCTTC

len: 15
v_gene: TRBV9
abundance: few
d_gene: -
j_gene: TRBJ1-6
CDR3aa: CASSVDSSYNSPLHF
CDR3nt: TGTGCCAGCAGCGTAGACAGCTCCTATAATTCACCCCTCCACTTT

len: 15
v_gene: TRBV27
abundance: once
d_gene: -
j_gene: TRBJ2-7
CDR3aa: CASSWGTQGTYEQYF
CDR3nt: TGTGCCAGCAGTTGGGGGACACAGGGAACCTACGAGCAGTACTTC

len: 14
v_gene: TRBV4-1
abundance: -
d_gene: TRBD1
j_gene: TRBJ1-5
CDR3aa: CASSHDRGNQPQHF
CDR3nt: TGCGCCAGCAGTCACGACAGGGGCAATCAGCCCCAGCATTTT

len: 14
v_gene: TRBV10-3
abundance: -
d_gene: -
j_gene: TRBJ1-1
CDR3aa: CAISESGVNTEAFF
CDR3nt: TGTGCCATCAGTGAGTCCGGGGTTAACACTGAAGCTTTCTTT

len: 14
v_gene: TRBV9
abundance: -
d_gene: -
j_gene: TRBJ2-7
CDR3aa: CASSVESSAYEQYF
CDR3nt: TGTGCCAGCAGCGTAGAATCGTCAGCCTACGAGCAGTACTTC

len: 13
v_gene: TRBV19
abundance: -
d_gene: -
j_gene: TRBJ2-1
CDR3aa: CASSMVGGNEQFF
CDR3nt: TGTGCCAGTAGTATGGTAGGGGGCAATGAGCAGTTCTTC

len: 14
v_gene: TRBV27
abundance: few
d_gene: TRBD1
j_gene: TRBJ2-7
CDR3aa: CASSNRGPLYEQYF
CDR3nt: TGTGCCAGCAGTAACAGGGGTCCTCTCTACGAGCAGTACTTC

len: 13
v_gene: TRBV30
abundance: -
d_gene: TRBD1
j_gene: TRBJ1-5
CDR3aa: CASGQGKSQPQHF
CDR3nt: TGTGCCTCTGGACAGGGTAAATCGCAGCCCCAGCATTTT

len: 16
v_gene: TRBV13
abundance: -
d_gene: TRBD1
j_gene: TRBJ1-1
CDR3aa: CASSIRQGRGNTEAFF
CDR3nt: TGTGCCAGCAGCATCCGACAGGGAAGAGGGAACACTGAAGCTTTCTTT

len: 15
v_gene: TRBV9
abundance: -
d_gene: TRBD1
j_gene: TRBJ2-1
CDR3aa: CASSAGTGPYNEQFF
CDR3nt: TGTGCCAGCAGCGCCGGGACAGGGCCCTACAATGAGCAGTTCTTC

len: 15
v_gene: TRBV7-2
abundance: -
d_gene: -
j_gene: TRBJ1-4
CDR3aa: CASSYYTATNEKLFF
CDR3nt: TGTGCCAGCAGCTACTACACTGCAACTAATGAAAAACTGTTTTTT

len: 16
v_gene: TRBV4-1
abundance: -
d_gene: TRBD2
j_gene: TRBJ2-1
CDR3aa: CASSQGGTRPYNEQFF
CDR3nt: TGCGCCAGCAGCCAAGGTGGGACTAGACCCTACAATGAGCAGTTCTTC

len: 14
v_gene: TRBV6-6
abundance: -
d_gene: TRBD1
j_gene: TRBJ1-4
CDR3aa: CASSLGGSNEKLFF
CDR3nt: TGTGCCAGCAGCCTAGGGGGCTCAAATGAAAAACTGTTTTTT

len: 17
v_gene: TRBV4-2
abundance: -
d_gene: -
j_gene: TRBJ2-7
CDR3aa: CASSHSTGSEEAYEQYF
CDR3nt: TGTGCCAGCAGCCATTCCACAGGGTCGGAAGAGGCCTACGAGCAGTACTTC